The 23 T cell receptor beta chains below all came from one sample that was sequenced in a study of OX40 agonist ivuxolimab in advanced cancers. Libraries came from the immunoSEQ multiplex PCR assay. The table comes from immuneACCESS by way of TCRdb, which keeps in-frame sequences with V and J called. Part of the clones is missing from these tables; in studies checked, under half for an unresolved V gene and the rest for unknown reasons. In this sample the table shows around 93,000 clones, approximately 90% of which occur a single time. Jointly, the top ten make up around 1.5% of the sample. The sequences come from CD4+ or CD8+ T cells sorted from blood, collected in a trial of the OX40 agonist ivuxolimab. These TCRs come from an adult with an advanced solid tumor such as melanoma, head and neck, liver or kidney cancer.

The chain recombines TRBV5-1 with TRBJ1-6; D not resolved. CDR1 is SGHRS and CDR2 is YFSETQ in the germline V gene. V was pared by 1 base and J by 5 bases, with 10 bases between. CDR3 length: 15 residues. The DNA of the CDR3 is TGCGCCAGCAGCTTGTCTCTCGGAGATAATTCACCCCTCCACTTT. Translating it yields CASSLSLGDNSPLHF.

About this clone itself: Its ends do not fully match the called genes, so a read error is possible. The gene calls are TRBV7-7 and TRBJ1-3, with D perhaps TRBD1 (6 bases). The CDR3 spans 15 residues. The V gene's germline CDR1 is SSHAT and CDR2 FNYEAQ (reference sequence). For the CDR3, the DNA is TGTGCTAGCACTCCTAGTGGGGGGCCTGGAAACACCATATATTTT. It codes for CASTPSGGPGNTIYF.

The gene calls are TRBV19 and TRBJ1-6, with TRBD1 as a possible D gene (5 bases). V gave up 7 bases and J gave up 6 bases, with 13 bases separating them. The germline V gene has CDR1 LNHDA and CDR2 SQIVND (reference sequence). The CDR3 runs 14 residues. The CDR3 loop reads CASTLGGANSPLHF. The CDR3 region has the DNA TGTGCCAGTACCCTTGGAGGGGCTAATTCACCCCTCCACTTT.

A single count supports this clone. The chain employs TRBV5-8 and TRBJ1-1; no clear D gene. Germline V CDR1 and CDR2: SGHTS, YDEGEE. V was trimmed by 4 bases and J by 1 base, leaving 14 bases between them. CDR3 length equals 15 residues. The CDR3 DNA reads TGTGCCAGCAGCCCACGACACGATCGGAACACTGAAGCTTTCTTT. Its translation is CASSPRHDRNTEAFF.

The rearrangement links TRBV9 to TRBJ2-3, with D perhaps matching TRBD2 (5 bases). The CDR3 has 15 amino acids. Trimming shortened V by 0 bases and J by 4 bases, and 12 bases separated the two germline ends. Looked up from germline, CDR1 is SGDLS and CDR2 is YYNGEE. The chain's CDR3 is CASSVGHEGPDTQYF. The CDR3 bases are TGTGCCAGCAGCGTAGGCCATGAGGGCCCAGATACGCAGTATTTT.

The chain recombines TRBV7-9 with TRBJ2-7, with D uncertain. The germline V and J ends were trimmed by 2 bases and 2 bases, with 7 bases remaining between them. This CDR3 is 13 amino acids long. Germline V gene data show CDR1 as SEHNR and CDR2 as FQNEAQ (reference sequence). The CDR3 spells CASSLPGPYEQYF. Here the CDR3 DNA reads TGTGCCAGCAGCTTACCGGGCCCCTACGAGCAGTACTTC.

This clone was picked up a small number of times. The chain uses TRBV7-2 and TRBJ2-3; D is perhaps TRBD1 or TRBD2 (5 bases each). This CDR3 has 15 residues. V lost 3 bases and J 4 bases, leaving 14 bases between the germline ends. The V gene's germline CDR1 is SGHTA and CDR2 FQGNSA. CDR3: CASSFDGALSDTQYF. The CDR3 DNA is TGTGCCAGCAGCTTTGACGGGGCCTTATCAGATACGCAGTATTTT.

V and J are TRBV2 and TRBJ1-1, with TRBD1 as a possible D gene (6 bases). Trimming stripped 6 bases from V and 8 bases from J, with 7 bases between. The CDR3 sequence is 10 residues long. Germline V gene sequence: CDR1 SNHLY, CDR2 FYNNEI. The CDR3 loop reads CASSGTEAFF. DNA of the CDR3: TGTGCCAGCAGCGGGACAGAAGCTTTCTTT.

The chain couples TRBV7-9 to TRBJ1-2; 9 bases map to TRBD1. CDR1 SEHNR and CDR2 FQNEAQ come from the germline V gene (reference sequence). The V and J ends lost 5 bases and 5 bases, in that order; junction bases with no gene match: 3. The CDR3 has 13 amino acids. The CDR3 reads CASSPGQGYGYTF. The CDR3, as DNA: TGTGCCAGCAGCCCGGGACAGGGTTATGGCTACACCTTC.

The rearrangement joins TRBV6-5 to TRBJ2-2; 8 nucleotides agree with TRBD2. The germline CDR1 and CDR2 sequences are MNHEY and SVGAGI. Losses at the gene ends were 10 bases for V and 4 bases for J; bases not matched to a gene: 11. This CDR3 has 15 residues. CDR3 sequence reads: CATGQRERPTGELFF. As DNA, the CDR3 is TGTGCCACCGGCCAGCGGGAGCGCCCCACCGGGGAGCTGTTTTTT.

This chain links TRBV6-5 with TRBJ2-7, with a tentative D call TRBD1 (5 bases). The CDR3 has 14 residues. V gave up 5 bases and J gave up 2 bases, with 13 bases separating them. Per the germline V gene, CDR1 is MNHEY and CDR2 is SVGAGI. CDR3 sequence: CASSRAGPTYEQYF. The DNA for the CDR3 is TGTGCCAGCAGTCGGGCAGGGCCGACCTACGAGCAGTACTTC.

The chain combines TRBV9 with TRBJ2-3; D tentatively fits TRBD1 or TRBD2 (5 bases each). This CDR3 contains 16 residues. Per germline, CDR1 SGDLS and CDR2 YYNGEE. V lost 0 bases and J lost 5, with 16 bases in between. In DNA form, the CDR3 reads TGTGCCAGCAGCGTAGTTGGGGGACCTCACGGAGATACGCAGTATTTT. It specifies CASSVVGGPHGDTQYF.

The chain joins TRBV2 to TRBJ2-7; 10 nucleotides agree with TRBD2. Germline V CDR1 and CDR2: SNHLY, FYNNEI. The CDR3 extends over 15 amino acids. V trimming: 0 bases; J trimming: 3 bases; junction bases outside the gene matches: 2. CDR3 in amino acids: CASSEALAGDYEQYF. Written as DNA, the CDR3 is TGTGCCAGCAGTGAAGCGCTAGCGGGGGACTACGAGCAGTACTTC.

In its sample, this clone was seen a few times. The chain joins TRBV4-1 to TRBJ2-1, with TRBD2 identical over 9 bases. Trimming cost V 4 bases and J 13 bases; bases outside gene matches: 14. The germline V gene has CDR1 MGHRA and CDR2 YSYEKL. There are 15 residues in the CDR3. The CDR3 protein is CASSPGGWASGTQFF. The CDR3 coding sequence is TGCGCCAGCAGCCCCGGTGGGTGGGCTAGCGGGACTCAGTTCTTC.

A remark on this clone: At one boundary the junction diverges from the germline segment, which might be a read error. The V gene is TRBV6-6, the J gene TRBJ2-3; unclear D gene. Germline-derived CDR1 and CDR2 are MNHNY and SVGAGI (reference sequence). The CDR3 runs to 15 residues. The CDR3 nucleotides are TGTGCCAGCAGTGACTCATGGGCCGGTGTAGATACGCAGTATTTT. Protein: CASSDSWAGVDTQYF.

This chain connects TRBV4-3 to TRBJ2-5; 11 bases fit TRBD2. The germline CDR1 and CDR2 sequences are LGHNA and YSLEER. Germline trimming cut 1 base from V and 0 bases from J; bases unmatched to any gene: 4. The CDR3 has 17 amino acids. The CDR3 DNA is TGCGCCAGCAGCCAAGGGGGGACTAGCGGAGACCAAGAGACCCAGTACTTC. Protein product: CASSQGGTSGDQETQYF.

The rearrangement uses TRBV11-3 and TRBJ1-1; 7 nucleotides match TRBD1. This CDR3 comprises 14 residues. The V segment lost 5 bases and the J segment 4 bases; nucleotides outside the gene matches: 7. In germline, CDR1 is SGHNT, CDR2 YENEEA. CDR3 region: CASSTGQEGTEAFF. CDR3 nucleotides: TGTGCCAGCAGCACCGGACAGGAGGGCACTGAAGCTTTCTTT.

The chain recombines TRBV7-2 with TRBJ2-3, with TRBD1 identical over 10 bases. Germline V gives CDR1 SGHTA, CDR2 FQGNSA. The CDR3 spans 17 residues. V shed 3 bases, J shed 6 bases, and the junction held 12 bases outside the gene matches. The CDR3 is CASSLYRTGGSGDTQYF. In DNA form, the CDR3 reads TGTGCCAGCAGCTTGTATAGGACAGGGGGTTCAGGTGATACGCAGTATTTT. Based on the CDR3 plus reference TRBV7-2 and TRBJ2-3, the full variable domain is GAGVSQSPSNKVTEKGKDVELRCDPISGHTALYWYRQSLGQGLEFLIYFQGNSAPDKSGLPSDRFSAERTGGSVSTLTIQRTQQEDSAVYLCASSLYRTGGSGDTQYFGPGTRLTVL.

This clone was counted once. The chain joins TRBV9 to TRBJ2-3; D perhaps matches TRBD2 (7 bases). The CDR3 has 15 amino acids. Germline loops: CDR1 SGDLS, CDR2 YYNGEE. Trimming stripped 4 bases from V and 2 bases from J, with 14 bases between. Written as DNA, the CDR3 is TGTGCCAGCAGCCCCCAAGGGGGGGCCACAGATACGCAGTATTTT. It is translated as CASSPQGGATDTQYF.

This rearrangement joins TRBV7-3 to TRBJ2-2; D may be TRBD2 (5 bases). The germline V gene has CDR1 SGHTA and CDR2 FQGTGA. Between the trimmed V and J ends, which lost 2 bases and 5 bases, there was a span of 6 bases. This CDR3 has 13 residues. The CDR3 sequence: CASSLRGTGELFF. Written as DNA, the CDR3 is TGTGCCAGCAGCTTACGGGGTACCGGGGAGCTGTTTTTT.

The chain recombines TRBV5-1 with TRBJ1-1; D perhaps matches TRBD1 (6 bases). Trimming pared 4 bases from V and 1 base from J, leaving 11 bases between. Germline CDR1 and CDR2: SGHRS and YFSETQ. This CDR3 contains 14 residues. The CDR3 bases are TGCGCCAGCAGCCTGTCGACAGGGAACACTGAAGCTTTCTTT. It is translated as CASSLSTGNTEAFF.

The CDR3 protein is CASSRIPGQGATAFF. The CDR3, as DNA: TGTGCCAGCAGTCGGATACCGGGACAGGGGGCGACAGCTTTCTTT. The chain is built from TRBV27 and TRBJ1-1; 12 bases fit TRBD1. Germline V gene lookup returns CDR1 MNHEY and CDR2 SMNVEV (reference sequence). Trimming took 5 bases from V and 10 from J; bases not matched to a gene: 11. This CDR3 is built from 15 residues.

The chain carries TRBV6-1 and TRBJ1-5, with 7 positions matching TRBD1. There are 15 residues in the CDR3. V lost 3 bases and J lost 2; bases outside the gene matches: 4. Looked up from germline, CDR1 is MNHNS and CDR2 is SASEGT. The CDR3 DNA is TGTGCCAGCAGTGACAGGGGGGGAGGCAATCAGCCCCAGCATTTT. As protein: CASSDRGGGNQPQHF.